The T cell receptor beta chain described here comes from a study of T cells in Graves' hyperthyroidism and ophthalmopathy. J gave up 3 bases and V 0 bases, and 3 bases lay outside the gene matches. The CDR3 is 16 amino acids. Germline-derived CDR1 and CDR2 are SGHKS and YYEKEE (reference sequence). What was amplified from RNA transcripts were TCR beta CDR3 regions. The HTBI primer set served for first-round RT-PCR of the TCR CDR3. MiXCR, applied by TCRdb to the multiplex PCR reads, yields one record per CDR3 protein. The sample includes roughly 420,000 distinct CDR3 sequences, about 15% of them seen just once. General observations from the study: Peripheral blood also featured most of the thyroid clonotypes expanded above 0.001.

Remarks on this clonotype: What it recognizes is unknown.

Across 18 months, stable Graves' hyperthyroidism was marked by no progression to ophthalmopathy. Exclusions: uncontrolled infection, other autoimmune disease, pregnancy, lactation. The PBMCs were taken from roughly 9.3 ml of fresh peripheral blood. The receptor comes from a woman younger than 30 with Graves' hyperthyroidism. Input material: blood. This rearrangement joins TRBV5-5 to TRBJ2-2; 9 positions match TRBD1. The CDR3 DNA sequence: TGTGCCAGCAGCTTGGGCCGGACAGGGGACACCGGGGAGCTGTTTTTT. It yields the protein CASSLGRTGDTGELFF.